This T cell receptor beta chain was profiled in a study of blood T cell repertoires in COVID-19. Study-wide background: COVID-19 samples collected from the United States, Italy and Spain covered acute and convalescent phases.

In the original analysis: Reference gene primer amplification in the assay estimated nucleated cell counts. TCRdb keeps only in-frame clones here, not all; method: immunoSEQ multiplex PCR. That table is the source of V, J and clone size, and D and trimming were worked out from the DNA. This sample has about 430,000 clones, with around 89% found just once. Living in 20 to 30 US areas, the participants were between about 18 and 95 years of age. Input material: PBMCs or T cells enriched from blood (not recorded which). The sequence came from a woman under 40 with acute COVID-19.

The CDR3 region is CASTQGQFNQPQHF. The CDR3 nucleotides are TGTGCCAGCACCCAAGGACAGTTCAATCAGCCCCAGCATTTT. V usage is TRBV6-5 and J usage is TRBJ1-5; D possibly corresponds to TRBD1 (6 bases). The V and J ends lost 7 bases and 3 bases respectively, with 13 bases between them. The germline V gene has CDR1 MNHEY and CDR2 SVGAGI. This CDR3 is built from 14 residues.